A single sample gave rise to the 18 T cell receptor beta chains below, sequenced in a study of blood T cell repertoires in COVID-19. TCRdb keeps only in-frame clones here, not all; method: immunoSEQ multiplex PCR. This sample has about 12,000 clones, with around 78% found just once. Sequences were obtained from peripheral blood. Receptors were obtained from a human donor in a cohort sampled during active COVID-19.

This clone has more than one count but fewer than ten. The chain employs TRBV7-2 and TRBJ2-2, with D perhaps matching TRBD1 (6 bases). This CDR3 spans 15 amino acids. Trimming left V 0 bases short and J 7 bases short, with 12 bases between. CDR1 is SGHTA, CDR2 FQGNSA, per germline. The CDR3 DNA follows: TGTGCCAGCAGCTTAGCCACAGGGTATGGCGGGGAGCTGTTTTTT. Its protein product is CASSLATGYGGELFF.

The chain combines TRBV6-5 with TRBJ1-2; 10 bases line up with TRBD1. Per germline, CDR1 MNHEY and CDR2 SVGAGI. The CDR3 length is 16 residues. Trimming removed 2 bases from V and 4 bases from J; junction bases left unmatched: 7. This chain's CDR3 is CASSYKRTGGTYGYTF. In DNA form, the CDR3 reads TGTGCCAGCAGTTACAAACGGACAGGGGGGACCTATGGCTACACCTTC.

The chain couples TRBV6-6 to TRBJ1-1; D gene unclear. Deletions cut 6 bases from V and 5 bases from J, with 13 bases between. Germline loops: CDR1 MNHNY, CDR2 SVGAGI (reference sequence). The CDR3 is 13 amino acids. In DNA form, the CDR3 reads TGTGCCAGCAGCCGAAGTAGAGGGACTGAAGCTTTCTTT. Translated: CASSRSRGTEAFF.

The chain links TRBV5-1 to TRBJ1-2; D is uncertain. The CDR3 is made up of 15 amino acids. V shed 5 bases and J shed 3 bases, with 17 bases lying between them. CDR1 is SGHRS and CDR2 is YFSETQ in the germline V gene. CDR3 sequence reads: CASRVSPSPDYGYTF. The CDR3, as DNA: TGCGCCAGCAGAGTTAGCCCGTCTCCGGACTATGGCTACACCTTC.

This clone has just a few counts. This chain connects TRBV6-5 to TRBJ1-1; no clear D gene. CDR3 length equals 12 residues. CDR1 MNHEY and CDR2 SVGAGI come from the germline V gene. V lost 7 bases, J lost 2 bases, and 8 bases lay in between. The CDR3 sequence: CASTEGNTEAFF. As DNA, the CDR3 is TGTGCCAGCACCGAGGGAAACACTGAAGCTTTCTTT.

V gene TRBV7-2 combines with J gene TRBJ1-2; D is unresolved. Between the trimmed V and J ends, which lost 0 bases and 2 bases, there was a span of 10 bases. Germline assignment: CDR1 SGHTA and CDR2 FQGNSA. The length of the CDR3 is 15 residues. The CDR3 DNA is TGTGCCAGCAGCTTAGCGAGAGGAACGAACTATGGCTACACCTTC. Translation gives CASSLARGTNYGYTF.

The chain links TRBV28 to TRBJ1-5, with 8 bases fitting TRBD1. V dropped 7 bases and J dropped 0; count of bases not matched to a gene: 8. Germline V gene lookup returns CDR1 MDHEN and CDR2 SYDVKM. CDR3 length equals 16 residues. CDR3 residues: CASNGRGRRSNQPQHF. CDR3 nucleotides: TGTGCCAGCAACGGCAGGGGGCGTCGTAGCAATCAGCCCCAGCATTTT.

Worth noting for this clone: At one end, the junction sequence differs from germline, possibly due to a read error. The genes are TRBV5-1 and TRBJ1-4; D remains unclear. This CDR3 has 14 residues. Germline values: CDR1 SGHRS, CDR2 YFSETQ. The CDR3 protein is CASSLVARRDELVF. In DNA form, the CDR3 reads TGCGCCAGCAGCTTGGTGGCCAGGAGGGATGAATTGGTTTTT.

This chain joins TRBV7-2 and TRBJ1-6; tentatively, D is TRBD1 (6 bases). Germline values: CDR1 SGHTA, CDR2 FQGNSA. With 2 bases removed from V and 7 bases from J, the gap between germline ends came to 15 bases. This CDR3 is built from 16 residues. CDR3 residues: CASSLLSGTTNSPLHF. The CDR3, as DNA: TGTGCCAGCAGCTTATTGTCCGGGACAACAAATTCACCCCTCCACTTT.

DNA for the CDR3: TGTGCCGTCGCACCTGGCGGGGCCAAAAACATTCAGTACTTC. This translates into CAVAPGGAKNIQYF. This chain uses TRBV10-3 with TRBJ2-4; D is possibly TRBD2 (5 bases). The CDR3 spans 14 residues. Per germline, CDR1 ENHRY and CDR2 SYGVKD. Trimming shortened V by 11 bases and J by 1 base, and 15 bases separated the two germline ends.

This clone appeared a few times. The V gene is TRBV11-1, the J gene TRBJ2-1; 7 positions agree with TRBD1. V shed 4 bases and J 8 bases; nucleotides not matched to a gene: 11. Germline V lookup: CDR1 SGHAT, CDR2 FQDESV (reference sequence). This CDR3 comprises 15 residues. The CDR3 coding sequence is TGTGCCAGCAGCTCTCGACAGGGCGGTGTGGATGAGCAGTTCTTC. It yields the protein CASSSRQGGVDEQFF.

The chain combines TRBV30 with TRBJ2-6; no clear D gene. The germline V gene encodes CDR1 GTSNPN and CDR2 SVGIG (reference sequence). The CDR3 extends over 15 amino acids. The V gene lost 0 bases and the J gene lost 0 bases, with 6 bases spanning the gap. The CDR3 loop is CAWSVVSSGANVLTF. The CDR3 DNA is TGTGCCTGGAGTGTAGTTAGCTCTGGGGCCAACGTCCTGACTTTC.

V gene TRBV5-6 combines with J gene TRBJ2-5; D unclear. V was clipped by 1 base and J by 4 bases, with 2 bases between them. Germline lookup yields CDR1 SGHDT and CDR2 YYEEEE. The CDR3 loop spans 11 amino acids. The CDR3 protein is CASSLRETQYF. The DNA of the CDR3 is TGTGCCAGCAGCTTGCGAGAGACCCAGTACTTC.

The rearrangement links TRBV7-8 to TRBJ2-7, with D tentatively TRBD1 (5 bases). This CDR3 has 11 amino acids. CDR1 is SGHVS and CDR2 is FQNEAQ in the germline V gene. V lost 5 bases and J 6 bases, leaving 8 bases between the germline ends. CDR3 amino acids: CASSGRVEQYF. Here the CDR3 DNA reads TGTGCCAGCAGCGGCAGGGTCGAGCAGTACTTC.

The chain couples TRBV10-2 to TRBJ2-1, with 16 bases aligning to TRBD2. Per germline, CDR1 WSHSY and CDR2 SAAADI. There are 13 residues in the CDR3. The V segment lost 8 bases and the J segment 13 bases; nucleotides outside the gene matches: 5. CDR3 sequence reads: CASGTSGGAEQFF. CDR3 in DNA: TGCGCCAGCGGGACTAGCGGGGGGGCCGAACAGTTCTTC.

The CDR3 loop is CASSSFSGTLYF. The CDR3 coding sequence is TGTGCCAGCAGTTCCTTCTCCGGGACTTTGTACTTC. V usage is TRBV27 and J usage is TRBJ2-5, with D perhaps TRBD2 (6 bases). The germline V gene encodes CDR1 MNHEY and CDR2 SMNVEV (reference sequence). The CDR3 spans 12 residues. Trimming shortened V by 4 bases and J by 13 bases, and 16 bases separated the two germline ends.

The chain couples TRBV5-1 to TRBJ1-5, with TRBD1 matching over 8 bases. CDR3 length equals 14 residues. In germline, CDR1 is SGHRS, CDR2 YFSETQ. V was pared by 0 bases and J by 10 bases, with 6 bases of the junction left unmatched. CDR3 residues: CASSLDRGGSPQHF. The CDR3, as DNA: TGCGCCAGCAGCTTGGACAGGGGGGGTAGCCCCCAGCATTTT.

The V and J genes are TRBV3-1 (or the pseudogene TRBV3-2) and TRBJ1-2; 9 bases map to TRBD1. CDR1 LGHDT and CDR2 YNNKEL come from the germline V gene (reference sequence). The V and J ends lost 4 bases and 8 bases, in that order; junction bases with no gene match: 8. This CDR3 spans 14 amino acids. Here the CDR3 DNA reads TGTGCCAGCAGCCGCGTACAGGGGGCCCGAGGCTACACCTTC. It translates to CASSRVQGARGYTF.